This T cell receptor beta chain was sequenced for a study of Ad26.COV2.S vaccination and SARS-CoV-2 variants (dated by TCRdb to the early 2020s). For the study in its entirety: Vaccine-arm donors came from COV1001, a multicentre, randomized, double-blind, placebo-controlled phase I-IIa trial of Ad26.COV2.S in healthy adults. A total of 32 samples were included in the TCR-sequenced set, comprising around 19 Ad26.COV2.S vaccine recipients, 5 placebo recipients and 8 SARS-CoV-2 convalescent individuals. Blinding of investigators to trial group allocation was maintained during experiments and outcome assessment. The specificity and breadth of SARS-CoV-2-reactive T cell receptors after Ad26.COV2.S vaccination were assessed by TCRbeta repertoire sequencing. Dosing of Ad26.COV2.S was intramuscular, at either 5x10^10 or 1x10^11 viral particles, delivered as one shot or as two shots spaced 56 days apart. Trial participants were randomized into five groups of five, in which low-dose or high-dose Ad26.COV2.S was given once or twice, or placebo was given on both occasions. Summary of the overall study and its limitations: Ad26.COV2.S recipients had higher spike-specific TCR breadth than placebo recipients (P = 0.0014). Comparable non-spike TCR breadth was observed between vaccine and placebo recipients, consistent with only spike being contained in the vaccine. Comparing responses between vaccine doses or regimens was not something the study was powered to do. Substantial breadth of spike-specific CD8+ and CD4+ T cell responses was reported after vaccination. According to the authors, total T cell responses may have been underestimated by the TCR breadth and depth analyses.

The immunoSEQ Assay was used to sequence TCRbeta CDR3 regions. After extraction, genomic DNA underwent amplification by bias-controlled multiplex PCR, followed by high-throughput sequencing. The authors processed their data as follows. To quantify the absolute abundance of every unique TCRbeta CDR3 region, sequences were collapsed and filtered. Usable DNA was measured by amplifying reference genes present in all nucleated cells, and TCRbeta template counts were normalized to that usable DNA to estimate T cell fraction. Repertoire TCRs were annotated as SARS-CoV-2-specific when V gene, CDR3 amino acid sequence and J gene were exactly matched to a known reactive TCR set. The reference SARS-CoV-2 TCR set was derived from MIRA and filtered for enrichment in COVID-19-positive ImmuneCODE repertoires, a step that removed public or cross-reactive TCRs. Using the MIRA antigens, annotated TCRs were further analysed by specific ORF or by position within an ORF. Breadth was defined as annotated unique rearrangements over total unique productive rearrangements; depth was the summed frequency of those rearrangements. TCR breadth was compared between groups using two-sided Wilcoxon rank-sum tests. As stored in TCRdb, this immuneACCESS dataset retains in-frame rearrangements with V and J assigned. A fraction of the clones does not appear; measured against another copy, unresolved V genes explain less than half of the discrepancy, and the remainder lacks a known reason. V and J calls and clone size are those listed in that table; D and trimming were worked out from the DNA. The sample yields about 350,000 clones; about 87% were counted once. Of the sample, approximately 5.9% falls within the top ten clones.

V is trimmed back by 6 bases and J by 4 bases, and the junction contains 7 bases that no gene match accounts for. CDR1 and CDR2, looked up from the germline V gene, are LGHNA and YSLEER. The CDR3 starts with the cysteine, ends with the phenylalanine, and has 15 residues. CDR3 DNA only is kept here, 45 bases in frame from base 1. Taken with the paper, the label for treatment or condition translates to: some 19 received Ad26.COV2.S at low or high dose, single or two shots; roughly 5 received placebo; per-sample allocation not given. For vaccine and placebo recipients, the sequenced repertoires came from samples collected on day 63 after the first injection. Cohort 1b enrolled roughly 25 adults aged 18-55 years at a single site in Boston, USA, between 29 July and 7 August 2020. Ad26.COV2.S was a replication-incompetent adenovirus type 26 vector expressing a prefusion-stabilized SARS-CoV-2 spike protein from the original Wuhan strain.

A remark on this clone: The antigen it recognizes is unknown. No quality values exist for individual bases; no much larger clone is one base distant.

The receptor was isolated from a person between 18 and 59 years old who received the Ad26.COV2.S COVID-19 vaccine or a placebo. Here the sequenced sample was peripheral blood, taken in a trial of Ad26.COV2.S vaccine versus placebo. The chain couples TRBV4-3 to TRBJ1-4, and 8 bases in between align with TRBD1. The DNA reads as follows: TGCGCCAGCAGGTCTCAGGGGGCAGGTAATGAAAAACTGTTTTTT. Translated, it reads CASRSQGAGNEKLFF.